Below, 28 T cell receptor beta chains from the same sample are listed, as sequenced in a study of T cell repertoires in cytomegalovirus infection. TCRdb analysed the reads with MiXCR anew, one entry per CDR3 protein. The sample lists some 800,000 distinct CDR3 sequences, almost 30% occurring once. The antigens these receptors bind are not known. The sample here was cultured CD8+ T cells from PBMCs, taken from culture after CMV antigen stimulation. These receptors came from a human donor in good health (CMV status not recorded). Some clones in this sample may be carry-over from other donors' samples.

The chain has TRBV12-5 and TRBJ1-5; 8 bases align to TRBD1. Per the germline V gene, CDR1 is LGHNT and CDR2 is FRNRAP. This CDR3 has 17 residues. Germline trimming cut 3 bases from V and 1 base from J; bases unmatched to any gene: 8. CDR3 amino acids: CASGFSTGGGSNQPQHF. CDR3 nucleotide sequence: TGTGCTAGTGGTTTTTCTACAGGGGGTGGGAGCAATCAGCCCCAGCATTTT.

This clonotype has a count of ten or more. V and J are TRBV6-6 and TRBJ2-3; 9 bases line up with TRBD1. The junction had 6 bases not matched to a gene; V was cut back by 5 bases and J by 0 bases. CDR3 length: 16 amino acids. CDR1 and CDR2 (germline): MNHNY, SVGAGI (reference sequence). DNA of the CDR3: TGTGCCAGCAGTGGACAGGGGACCCCTAGCACAGATACGCAGTATTTT. Protein product: CASSGQGTPSTDTQYF.

The genes are TRBV20-1 and TRBJ2-2, with TRBD2 identical over 7 bases. V dropped 1 base and J dropped 4; count of bases not matched to a gene: 9. Germline loops: CDR1 DFQATT, CDR2 SNEGSKA (reference sequence). This CDR3 spans 16 amino acids. CDR3 sequence: CSARVVTPGGTGELFF. The CDR3 nucleotides are TGCAGTGCTAGAGTTGTCACACCGGGGGGCACCGGGGAGCTGTTTTTT.

CDR3 residues: CASSLVSGWELFF. CDR3 coding DNA: TGTGCCAGCAGCTTAGTATCGGGTTGGGAGCTGTTTTTT. The rearrangement links TRBV7-9 to TRBJ2-2; D unresolved. V lost 1 base and J 9 bases, leaving 9 bases between the germline ends. The CDR3 is 13 amino acids. Germline assignment: CDR1 SEHNR and CDR2 FQNEAQ (reference sequence).

Only a few counts were recorded for this clonotype. This chain joins TRBV7-9 and TRBJ1-2; 7 bases are a match to TRBD1. The CDR3 sequence is 16 residues long. With 7 bases clipped from V and 10 bases from J, the junction kept 21 bases outside the gene matches. The germline V gene encodes CDR1 SEHNR and CDR2 FQNEAQ (reference sequence). DNA of the CDR3: TGTGCCAGCATCCAATTAGGAGGGGGGGACAGCCCTGACTACACCTTC. The encoded protein is CASIQLGGGDSPDYTF.

This clonotype was recorded a few times. The J gene is TRBJ1-5, the V gene TRBV7-9; the match to TRBD1 covers 9 bases. The V gene's germline CDR1 is SEHNR and CDR2 FQNEAQ (reference sequence). This CDR3 region has 15 residues. Trimming cost V 3 bases and J 3 bases; bases outside gene matches: 3. The CDR3 reads CASSLDRGTNQPQHF. The CDR3 DNA reads as TGTGCCAGCAGCTTGGACAGGGGCACCAATCAGCCCCAGCATTTT.

This clonotype was seen more than once but under ten times. J is TRBJ1-2 and V is TRBV7-9; possible D gene TRBD1, 6 bases. CDR1 and CDR2 (germline): SEHNR, FQNEAQ (reference sequence). This CDR3 comprises 14 residues. With 7 bases removed from V and 3 bases from J, the gap between germline ends came to 15 bases. CDR3 residues: CASTQSGAYYGYTF. The CDR3 coding sequence is TGTGCCAGCACCCAATCGGGGGCGTACTATGGCTACACCTTC.

V is TRBV2 and J is TRBJ1-6, with 9 bases fitting TRBD1. Germline V CDR1 and CDR2: SNHLY, FYNNEI. The CDR3 is 15 amino acids. The V segment lost 8 bases and the J segment 2 bases; nucleotides outside the gene matches: 4. The CDR3 DNA follows: TGTGCCAGCTCTCGGACAGGGGCCTATAATTCACCCCTCCACTTT. Its translation: CASSRTGAYNSPLHF.

This clonotype was detected ten times or more. This chain links TRBV7-2 with TRBJ2-3; tentative D call: TRBD1 (6 bases). V shed 5 bases and J shed 2 bases, with 14 bases lying between them. This CDR3 has 15 residues. Germline V gives CDR1 SGHTA, CDR2 FQGNSA. This CDR3 reads CASSRRDTFTDTQYF. CDR3 DNA: TGTGCCAGCAGCCGAAGGGACACCTTCACAGATACGCAGTATTTT. The whole variable domain, filled in from reference TRBV7-2 and TRBJ2-3, reads GAGVSQSPSNKVTEKGKDVELRCDPISGHTALYWYRQSLGQGLEFLIYFQGNSAPDKSGLPSDRFSAERTGGSVSTLTIQRTQQEDSAVYLCASSRRDTFTDTQYFGPGTRLTVL.

This clonotype was counted between two and nine times. This rearrangement joins TRBV7-9 to TRBJ1-6; D not resolved. Trimming shortened V by 4 bases and J by 14 bases, and 39 bases separated the two germline ends. The CDR3 length is 21 residues. The V gene's germline CDR1 is SEHNR and CDR2 FQNEAQ (reference sequence). The CDR3 DNA reads as TGTGCCAGCAGCTCCCCACTCGACACGGTGGGAGACCTATTCCAAGCTTTAACCCTCCACTTT. Its protein is CASSSPLDTVGDLFQALTLHF. The full variable domain, with the rest looked up from reference TRBV7-9 and TRBJ1-6, is DTGVSQNPRHKITKRGQNVTFRCDPISEHNRLYWYRQTLGQGPEFLTYFQNEAQLEKSRLLSDRFSAERPKGSFSTLEIQRTEQGDSAMYLCASSSPLDTVGDLFQALTLHFGNGTRLTVT.

DNA for the CDR3: TGTGCCAGCAGCTGGGGACTAGCTACCTACGAGCAGTACTTC. Its protein is CASSWGLATYEQYF. The rearrangement joins TRBV7-2 to TRBJ2-7; 9 bases are shared with TRBD2. Germline lookup yields CDR1 SGHTA and CDR2 FQGNSA. V shed 4 bases, J shed 2 bases, and the junction held 3 bases outside the gene matches. The CDR3 totals 14 residues.

V gene TRBV2 combines with J gene TRBJ1-1; D perhaps matches TRBD1 (6 bases). The CDR3 runs to 13 residues. Deletions cut 3 bases from V and 10 bases from J, with 15 bases between. From germline, CDR1 is SNHLY and CDR2 FYNNEI. The CDR3 region has the DNA TGTGCCAGCAGTGATCTGGGACATGTTGTAGCTTTCTTT. This sequence encodes CASSDLGHVVAFF. The full variable domain, its missing parts supplied by reference TRBV2 and TRBJ1-1, is EPEVTQTPSHQVTQMGQEVILRCVPISNHLYFYWYRQILGQKVEFLVSFYNNEISEKSEIFDDQFSVERPDGSNFTLKIRSTKLEDSAMYFCASSDLGHVVAFFGQGTRLTVV.

Only one count was recorded for this clonotype. The chain joins TRBV2 to TRBJ1-1; 7 nucleotides line up with TRBD1. Trimming cost V 5 bases and J 4 bases; bases outside gene matches: 10. This CDR3 comprises 15 residues. Germline V CDR1 and CDR2: SNHLY, FYNNEI. For the CDR3, the DNA is TGTGCCAGCAGTTTACTACAGGGGAGTACCACTGAAGCTTTCTTT. Translated: CASSLLQGSTTEAFF. Together with reference TRBV2 and TRBJ1-1, the CDR3 gives the full variable domain: EPEVTQTPSHQVTQMGQEVILRCVPISNHLYFYWYRQILGQKVEFLVSFYNNEISEKSEIFDDQFSVERPDGSNFTLKIRSTKLEDSAMYFCASSLLQGSTTEAFFGQGTRLTVV.

A few counts support this clonotype. This CDR3 reads CASSYRNYEQYF. Written as DNA, the CDR3 is TGCGCCAGCAGCTATCGGAACTACGAGCAGTACTTC. The chain has TRBV5-1 and TRBJ2-7, with unresolved D. Between the trimmed V and J ends, which lost 3 bases and 3 bases, there was a span of 7 bases. Germline CDR1 SGHRS, CDR2 YFSETQ. The CDR3 is 12 residues long.

The rearrangement uses TRBV9 and TRBJ2-2; D possibly matches TRBD1 or TRBD2 (5 bases each). Trimming stripped 4 bases from V and 4 bases from J, with 14 bases between. The CDR3 length is 15 residues. In germline, CDR1 is SGDLS, CDR2 YYNGEE. The CDR3 spells CASSPHFGGTGELFF. The DNA of the CDR3 is TGTGCCAGCAGCCCGCATTTTGGGGGCACCGGGGAGCTGTTTTTT.

This clonotype was counted only a few times. In nucleotides, the CDR3 is TGTGCCAGCAGCTTAAACGGTGTGGCCACTAATGAAAAACTGTTTTTT. It codes for CASSLNGVATNEKLFF. V is TRBV7-6 and J is TRBJ1-4; D gene ambiguous. The CDR3 has 16 amino acids. Germline lookup yields CDR1 SGHVS and CDR2 FNYEAQ. Deletions cut 2 bases from V and 2 bases from J, with 12 bases between.

The chain recombines TRBV4-1 with TRBJ2-1, with 10 bases matching TRBD2. V lost 2 bases to trimming and J lost 8 bases; unmatched junction nucleotides: 12. The CDR3 is made up of 17 amino acids. CDR1 is MGHRA and CDR2 is YSYEKL in the germline V gene. CDR3 protein: CASSQTDLAGVYDEQFF. As DNA, the CDR3 is TGCGCCAGCAGCCAAACAGATCTAGCGGGGGTGTACGATGAGCAGTTCTTC.

The chain has TRBV5-1 and TRBJ2-5; no clear D gene. The CDR3 length is 13 residues. V was shortened by 2 bases and J by 3 bases, with 8 bases between the two germline ends. Germline V gene data show CDR1 as SGHRS and CDR2 as YFSETQ. This CDR3 is CASSFNLKETQYF. DNA for the CDR3: TGCGCCAGCAGCTTTAACTTGAAAGAGACCCAGTACTTC.

V is TRBV6-2 or TRBV6-3 and J is TRBJ2-2; 10 positions agree with TRBD1. J gave up 4 bases and V 2 bases, and 4 bases lay outside the gene matches. The CDR3 is 16 amino acids. Germline CDR1 reads MNHEY; CDR2 reads SVGEGT. This chain's CDR3 is CASSYETGGSTGELFF. The CDR3 DNA follows: TGTGCCAGCAGTTACGAGACAGGGGGCAGCACCGGGGAGCTGTTTTTT.

This chain uses TRBV7-8 with TRBJ1-5; D gene ambiguous. CDR1 and CDR2 from the germline V gene are SGHVS and FQNEAQ. Trimming stripped 1 base from V and 0 bases from J, with 13 bases between. This CDR3 comprises 17 residues. Here the CDR3 reads CASSLVGLAYSNQPQHF. As DNA, the CDR3 is TGTGCCAGCAGCTTAGTAGGGTTAGCTTATAGCAATCAGCCCCAGCATTTT. The full variable domain, in which reference TRBV7-8 and TRBJ1-5 provide the parts outside the CDR3, is GAGVSQSPRYKVAKRGQDVALRCDPISGHVSLFWYQQALGQGPEFLTYFQNEAQLDKSGLPSDRFFAERPEGSVSTLKIQRTQQEDSAVYLCASSLVGLAYSNQPQHFGDGTRLSIL.

This clonotype appeared many times. V is TRBV28 and J is TRBJ2-7; the D gene could be TRBD1 or TRBD2 (5 bases each). Germline V gives CDR1 MDHEN, CDR2 SYDVKM. This CDR3 comprises 14 residues. V dropped 3 bases and J dropped 2 bases, with 11 bases sitting between them. The CDR3 loop reads CASSFAGDAYEQYV. CDR3 DNA sequence: TGTGCCAGCAGTTTTGCCGGGGACGCCTACGAGCAGTACGTC.

The V call is TRBV11-2, the J call TRBJ2-5; D uncertain. This CDR3 comprises 14 residues. Trimming took off 3 bases at V and 0 bases at J, with 8 bases between the two ends. Per germline, CDR1 SGHAT and CDR2 FQNNGV. CDR3 coding DNA: TGTGCCAGCAGCTTGGGGTATTACCAAGAGACCCAGTACTTC. As protein: CASSLGYYQETQYF.

This clonotype was observed a handful of times. The rearrangement joins TRBV28 to TRBJ2-7; unclear D gene. The CDR3 spans 12 residues. Trimming removed 3 bases at V and 6 bases at J, with 9 bases between. Per germline, CDR1 MDHEN and CDR2 SYDVKM. In nucleotides, the CDR3 is TGTGCCAGCAGTTTTATAGGTTCCGAGCAGTACGTC. Translating gives CASSFIGSEQYV.

The chain uses TRBV12-3 or TRBV12-4 and TRBJ2-4, with 10 bases that match TRBD2. V lost 1 base to trimming and J lost 7 bases; unmatched junction nucleotides: 7. This CDR3 is 16 amino acids long. This CDR3 is CASSLVAGGSVNIQYF. DNA for the CDR3: TGTGCCAGCAGTTTAGTAGCGGGGGGATCGGTGAACATTCAGTACTTC.

This clonotype was seen only a few times. The J gene is TRBJ2-5, the V gene TRBV2; no definite D call. The V and J ends lost 1 base and 1 base respectively, with 10 bases between them. The germline V gene encodes CDR1 SNHLY and CDR2 FYNNEI. The CDR3 runs 15 residues. Here the CDR3 reads CASSEGARSQETQYF. The CDR3 coding sequence is TGTGCCAGCAGTGAAGGGGCGAGGAGCCAAGAGACCCAGTACTTC.

V gene TRBV4-3 combines with J gene TRBJ2-3; 7 bases align to TRBD1. The CDR3 extends over 15 amino acids. CDR1 and CDR2 from the germline V gene are LGHNA and YSLEER. Trimming took 4 bases from V and 5 from J; bases not matched to a gene: 9. CDR3 sequence reads: CASSPQGEFEDTQYF. The DNA for the CDR3 is TGCGCCAGCAGCCCCCAGGGGGAGTTTGAAGATACGCAGTATTTT.

CDR3 DNA sequence: TGTGCCAGCAGCCCCCCAGCTCTGATGGGGCTTGGCACTGAAGCTTTCTTT. The encoded protein is CASSPPALMGLGTEAFF. The chain has TRBV6-2 or TRBV6-3 and TRBJ1-1; a weak D match, TRBD1 (5 bases). This CDR3 spans 17 amino acids. V was cut by 6 bases and J by 4 bases, with 24 bases left in between. CDR1 and CDR2 from the germline V gene are MNHEY and SVGEGT.

The chain recombines TRBV4-1 with TRBJ2-2; a possible D gene is TRBD1 (5 bases). V lost 0 bases and J lost 4, with 6 bases in between. The CDR3 totals 14 residues. Germline values: CDR1 MGHRA, CDR2 YSYEKL. As DNA, the CDR3 is TGCGCCAGCAGCCAAGATCAGGGCACCGGGGAGCTGTTTTTT. Residues: CASSQDQGTGELFF.